This entry describes one T cell receptor (beta chain). What it binds is not known. The sample originates from a study of T-cell memory formation after mild COVID-19. Turning to the study itself: TCR clusters were mostly donor specific. General study findings and limits: Later expanders leaned toward CD4+, whereas clones contracting from day 15 to 85 were balanced CD4/CD8.

Constant-segment primers served in 5'RACE that generated TCR alpha and TCR beta cDNA libraries bearing sample barcodes and UMIs. MiXCR, run by TCRdb on the 5' RACE reads, gives a single entry per CDR3 protein. The sample lists 450,000 or so distinct CDR3 sequences, about 23% occurring once. After removal of 6 bases from V and 2 bases from J, the junction contained 9 bases not matched to a gene. The length of the CDR3 is 16 residues. The germline CDR1 and CDR2 sequences are MNHNY and SVGAGI (reference sequence). The chain uses TRBV6-6 and TRBJ2-1; 8 positions agree with TRBD1. This receptor was taken from an adult woman who had mild COVID-19 (a few samples of this study predate the infection). Cell type and time point are not known. The sequenced sample was PBMCs or a T cell subset sorted from them (not recorded which). CDR3 coding DNA: TGTGCCAGCAGGGGAAACCAGGGGGCAGCCTACAATGAGCAGTTCTTC. Protein product: CASRGNQGAAYNEQFF.